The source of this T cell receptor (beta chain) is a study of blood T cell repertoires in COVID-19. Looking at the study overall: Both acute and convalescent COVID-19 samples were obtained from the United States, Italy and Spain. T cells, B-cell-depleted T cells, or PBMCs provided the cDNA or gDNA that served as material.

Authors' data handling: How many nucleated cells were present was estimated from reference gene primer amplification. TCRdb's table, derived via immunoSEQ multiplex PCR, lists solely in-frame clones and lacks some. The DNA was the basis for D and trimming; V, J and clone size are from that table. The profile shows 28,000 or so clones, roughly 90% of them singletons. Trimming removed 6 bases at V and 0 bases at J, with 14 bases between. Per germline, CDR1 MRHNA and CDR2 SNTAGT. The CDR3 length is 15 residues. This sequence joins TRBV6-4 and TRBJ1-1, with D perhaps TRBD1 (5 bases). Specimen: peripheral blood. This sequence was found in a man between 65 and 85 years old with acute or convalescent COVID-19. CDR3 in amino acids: CASRRTPTMNTEAFF. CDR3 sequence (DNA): TGTGCCAGCAGGAGGACACCTACCATGAACACTGAAGCTTTCTTT.